This TCR beta chain appears in the sequencing data of a study of cytomegalovirus exposure and HLA in healthy donors. Whole-study context: Earlier sequencing of about 179 million T cells yielded 100 million to 140 million unique TCR beta sequences. Study-wide results and limits: Association of a missense DCLRE1C variant with TCR beta V- and J-gene trimming was reported in a later analysis. Across all donors, roughly uniform sequencing depth was an assumption of the presence/absence analyses. Later, an analysis found that common viral pathogens appeared to be linked with several of the most significant clusters.

A remark on this clone: Its antigen remains unknown.

The V gene end was trimmed by 4 bases and the J gene end by 10 bases; junction bases not matched to a gene: 8. Germline assignment: CDR1 SGDLS and CDR2 YYNGEE. The CDR3 spans 15 residues. Primers: 60 Vbeta forward and 13 Jbeta reverse. Clones were sequenced by immunoSEQ multiplex PCR, and TCRdb holds only the in-frame ones, with some missing. The profile shows roughly 150,000 clones, 80% to 85% of them singletons. Input material: PBMCs. The chain is built from TRBV9 and TRBJ2-1; 13 nucleotides align to TRBD2. The source is a boy aged 2-9 years in good health and CMV-seronegative. CDR3 sequence: CASSPWTSGGREQFF. Written as DNA, the CDR3 is TGTGCCAGCAGCCCGTGGACTAGCGGGGGCCGGGAGCAGTTCTTC.